Listed below are T cell receptor beta chains from one sample, sequenced in a study of T cell responses to AZD1222 COVID-19 vaccine. The protocol was immunoSEQ multiplex PCR, while the TCRdb copy is restricted to in-frame clones and leaves out a portion. Of 150,000 to 200,000 clones listed, around 93% are singletons. The material sequenced was peripheral blood, taken on day 0 of AZD1222 vaccination. These receptors all stem from an adult in good health. CDR3s include the opening cysteine and the closing phenylalanine or tryptophan. A D gene is named only where the DNA matches it firmly. Size tells how often a clone was seen (once, few, many) or the class of an expanded clone, and some rows leave it out.

d_call clone_size j_call v_call cdr3_aa cdr3_nt
TRBD1 NA TRBJ2-3 TRBV5-1 CASSLVRGQTTDTQYF TGCGCCAGCAGCTTGGTGAGGGGGCAAACCACAGATACGCAGTATTTT
NA NA TRBJ1-5 TRBV6-2/TRBV6-3 CASSYSSSDYQPQHF TGTGCCAGCAGTTACTCGAGTTCAGACTATCAGCCCCAGCATTTT
NA few TRBJ1-1 TRBV3-1/TRBV3-2 CASSPMGVPEGAFF TGTGCCAGCAGCCCAATGGGGGTCCCCGAGGGGGCTTTCTTT
NA once TRBJ2-5 TRBV10-3 CAIGPRETQYF TGTGCCATCGGGCCCCGGGAGACCCAGTACTTC
TRBD1 NA TRBJ2-7 TRBV16 CASSQAGGYEQYF TGTGCCAGCAGCCAAGCAGGGGGTTACGAGCAGTACTTC
NA NA TRBJ2-1 TRBV19 CASSPWDGSSSYNEQFF TGTGCCAGTAGTCCTTGGGACGGCTCCAGCTCCTACAATGAGCAGTTCTTC
NA NA TRBJ2-1 TRBV10-3 CAISDPAGGTHSYNEQFF TGTGCCATCAGTGACCCGGCGGGCGGGACACACTCCTACAATGAGCAGTTCTTC
TRBD2 NA TRBJ2-1 TRBV20-1 CSASTSGKSWDEQFF TGCAGTGCCAGTACTAGCGGGAAGAGCTGGGATGAGCAGTTCTTC
NA NA TRBJ2-3 TRBV4-2 CASSPQVSRGTDTQYF TGTGCCAGCAGCCCGCAAGTGTCCCGGGGCACAGATACGCAGTATTTT
NA NA TRBJ1-4 TRBV2 CASSLGVVGVREKLFF TGTGCCAGCAGCCTGGGGGTGGTGGGGGTGAGAGAAAAACTGTTTTTT
NA NA TRBJ1-2 TRBV27 CASRFQEHYGYTF TGTGCCAGCAGGTTCCAGGAGCACTATGGCTACACCTTC
TRBD1 NA TRBJ1-5 TRBV27 CASSQRTGRSNQPQHF TGTGCCAGCAGTCAACGGACAGGGCGTAGCAATCAGCCCCAGCATTTT
NA NA TRBJ1-2 TRBV12-5 CASGFPAPQGPYGYTF TGTGCTAGTGGTTTCCCCGCCCCCCAGGGACCGTATGGCTACACCTTC
NA NA TRBJ1-2 TRBV23-1 CAIGRVRNYGYTF TGCGCCATCGGAAGGGTCAGGAACTATGGCTACACCTTC
TRBD2 once TRBJ2-1 TRBV6-6 CASSLKREGGNEQFF TGTGCCAGCAGCCTCAAGCGGGAGGGAGGCAATGAGCAGTTCTTC
TRBD1 NA TRBJ1-2 TRBV6-5 CASSYLDRPYGYTF TGTGCCAGCAGTTACCTGGACAGGCCCTATGGCTACACCTTC
NA NA TRBJ1-6 TRBV4-1 CASRGLGGGTNSPLHF TGCGCCAGCAGAGGATTAGGAGGCGGGACGAATTCACCCCTCCACTTT
TRBD2 NA TRBJ2-2 TRBV13 CASSLIDRFLAGENTGELFF TGTGCCAGCAGCCTCATCGATCGTTTCCTAGCGGGGGAAAACACCGGGGAGCTGTTTTTT
NA NA TRBJ1-1 TRBV5-4 CASSFGTTEAFF TGTGCCAGCAGCTTCGGGACAACTGAAGCTTTCTTT